One and the same sample provided the 27 T cell receptor beta chains below, sequenced in a study of T cells in Graves' hyperthyroidism and ophthalmopathy. Researchers amplified the TCR beta CDR3 regions from RNA transcripts. HTBI primers were the set used in a first-round RT-PCR of the TCR CDR3. TCRdb reprocessed the multiplex PCR reads with MiXCR, giving one entry per CDR3 protein. The table includes 250,000 to 350,000 distinct CDR3 sequences, around a sixth detected once. Material for sequencing was blood. These TCRs come from a man younger than 45 with Graves' hyperthyroidism.

The genes are TRBV29-1 and TRBJ2-7, with D possibly matching TRBD1 (7 bases). Between the trimmed V and J ends, which lost 0 bases and 0 bases, there was a span of 12 bases. This CDR3 is built from 15 residues. The germline gives CDR1 SQVTM, CDR2 ANQGSEA. This chain's CDR3 is CSVEDPGGSSYEQYF. Written as DNA, the CDR3 is TGCAGCGTTGAAGACCCAGGGGGGAGCTCCTACGAGCAGTACTTC.

The genes are TRBV30 and TRBJ1-1; possible D gene TRBD1, 5 bases. The CDR3 consists of 15 residues. Germline values: CDR1 GTSNPN, CDR2 SVGIG (reference sequence). V was cut by 0 bases and J by 1 base, with 12 bases left in between. The CDR3 sequence is CAWSVRWQGNTEAFF. CDR3 nucleotide sequence: TGTGCCTGGAGTGTACGGTGGCAGGGGAACACTGAAGCTTTCTTT.

The chain has TRBV4-2 and TRBJ1-1, with 8 bases matching TRBD1. V was clipped by 1 base and J by 4 bases; unmatched bases: 11. The CDR3 has 17 residues. The germline V gene encodes CDR1 LGHNA and CDR2 YNFKEQ. CDR3 sequence: CASSQGGPGGRGTEAFF. The CDR3 DNA reads TGTGCCAGCAGCCAAGGAGGGCCAGGGGGCCGTGGCACTGAAGCTTTCTTT.

This chain joins TRBV10-2 and TRBJ2-5; the D is unclear. Germline lookup yields CDR1 WSHSY and CDR2 SAAADI. The CDR3 contains 13 residues. V lost 8 bases to trimming and J lost 5 bases, with 15 bases between them. The CDR3 loop is CASASAYGETQYF. CDR3 DNA sequence: TGCGCCAGCGCCTCGGCTTACGGGGAGACCCAGTACTTC.

A few counts support this clonotype. The chain recombines TRBV7-2 with TRBJ1-1; D ambiguous. From germline, CDR1 is SGHTA and CDR2 FQGNSA. V shed 5 bases and J shed 1 base, with 5 bases lying between them. This CDR3 region has 12 residues. This CDR3 reads CASSRRNTEAFF. CDR3 DNA sequence: TGTGCCAGCAGCCGACGGAACACTGAAGCTTTCTTT.

This chain connects TRBV12-5 to TRBJ1-1; a possible D gene is TRBD1 (5 bases). The CDR3 runs 16 residues. Trimming removed 0 bases at V and 5 bases at J, with 16 bases between. The germline V gene has CDR1 LGHNT and CDR2 FRNRAP. CDR3 protein: CASGLVGGPEGTEAFF. The CDR3 nucleotides are TGTGCTAGTGGTTTGGTAGGAGGACCCGAGGGGACTGAAGCTTTCTTT.

This clonotype occurred many times. The CDR3 sequence is CSARRGGEGYGYTF. In DNA, the CDR3 is TGCAGTGCTAGAAGGGGTGGAGAGGGATATGGCTACACCTTC. This sequence joins TRBV20-1 and TRBJ1-2; tentatively, D is TRBD1 (5 bases). Trimming took off 2 bases at V and 5 bases at J, with 15 bases between the two ends. CDR1 and CDR2 (germline): DFQATT, SNEGSKA (reference sequence). This CDR3 contains 14 residues.

This chain connects TRBV19 to TRBJ2-1, with TRBD1 as a possible D gene (5 bases). The germline V gene encodes CDR1 LNHDA and CDR2 SQIVND (reference sequence). This CDR3 region has 16 residues. Trimming removed 3 bases from V and 8 bases from J, with 20 bases in between. This CDR3 is CASSIATKGPQDEQFF. The CDR3 coding sequence is TGTGCCAGTAGTATTGCGACGAAGGGGCCCCAGGATGAGCAGTTCTTC.

This clonotype was seen at least ten times. The chain uses TRBV2 and TRBJ2-2; D unresolved. CDR3 size: 12 residues. Trimming removed 4 bases at V and 3 bases at J, with 3 bases between. Germline CDR1 reads SNHLY; CDR2 reads FYNNEI. The CDR3 loop is CASSVHTGELFF. Written as DNA, the CDR3 is TGTGCCAGCAGTGTCCACACCGGGGAGCTGTTTTTT.

The chain joins TRBV7-9 to TRBJ2-6, with D uncertain. V lost 4 bases and J lost 10, with 14 bases in between. The CDR3 runs to 14 residues. The germline V gene has CDR1 SEHNR and CDR2 FQNEAQ (reference sequence). The CDR3 protein is CASSSAGSRNVLTF. CDR3 nucleotides: TGTGCCAGCAGCTCAGCCGGGTCTCGAAACGTCCTGACTTTC.

This clonotype was recorded at least ten times. The chain carries TRBV11-3 and TRBJ2-7; 7 nucleotides align to TRBD2. The CDR3 extends over 14 amino acids. Losses at the gene ends were 8 bases for V and 1 base for J; bases not matched to a gene: 8. Germline V gene sequence: CDR1 SGHNT, CDR2 YENEEA. CDR3: CASGRDSGSYEQYF. The CDR3 DNA reads as TGTGCCAGCGGGAGGGACTCGGGTTCCTACGAGCAGTACTTC.

This sequence joins TRBV18 and TRBJ1-5; 7 bases match TRBD1. Germline loops: CDR1 KGHSH, CDR2 LQKENI. The length of the CDR3 is 15 residues. The ends lost 4 bases at V and 3 bases at J; junction bases unmatched: 6. The CDR3 spells CASSRGTVPNQPQHF. The DNA for the CDR3 is TGTGCCAGCTCACGCGGGACAGTTCCCAATCAGCCCCAGCATTTT.

This clonotype was recorded at least ten times. This sequence joins TRBV11-2 and TRBJ1-1, with D perhaps TRBD1 (5 bases). V lost 5 bases and J lost 6, with 19 bases in between. This CDR3 has 15 amino acids. CDR1 SGHAT and CDR2 FQNNGV come from the germline V gene. The CDR3 coding sequence is TGTGCCAGCAGCCCCCGGCTTTGGGGGTCCGCTGAAGCTTTCTTT. This codes for CASSPRLWGSAEAFF.

V is TRBV7-9 and J is TRBJ1-4; possibly TRBD1 for D (5 bases). The CDR3 contains 16 residues. V gave up 6 bases and J gave up 5 bases, with 19 bases separating them. Germline V CDR1 and CDR2: SEHNR, FQNEAQ (reference sequence). The CDR3 reads CASSSVRDWKNEKLFF. The CDR3 DNA follows: TGTGCCAGCAGTTCGGTCCGGGACTGGAAGAATGAAAAACTGTTTTTT.

The chain combines TRBV3-1 with TRBJ2-5; possible D gene TRBD2, 6 bases. The CDR3 is made up of 16 amino acids. The V end was cut by 3 bases, the J end by 3 bases, with 17 bases between. Germline V gene lookup returns CDR1 LGHDT and CDR2 YNNKEL (reference sequence). The CDR3 bases are TGTGCCAGCAGCCACCGGAGATTGGACTACGAAGAGACCCAGTACTTC. Translating gives CASSHRRLDYEETQYF.

Many counts were recorded for this clonotype. The J gene is TRBJ2-3, the V gene TRBV28; 12 bases align to TRBD1. With V trimmed by 5 bases and J by 3 bases, 12 bases remained unmatched. CDR1 is MDHEN and CDR2 is SYDVKM in the germline V gene. The CDR3 extends over 18 amino acids. The CDR3 loop is CASSLVGTGGGWTDTQYF. For the CDR3, the DNA is TGTGCCAGCAGTCTTGTAGGGACAGGGGGCGGGTGGACAGATACGCAGTATTTT. Full variable domain (missing parts from reference TRBV28 and TRBJ2-3): DVKVTQSSRYLVKRTGEKVFLECVQDMDHENMFWYRQDPGLGLRLIYFSYDVKMKEKGDIPEGYSVSREKKERFSLILESASTNQTSMYLCASSLVGTGGGWTDTQYFGPGTRLTVL.

The chain uses TRBV7-2 and TRBJ1-3; D is uncertain. From germline, CDR1 is SGHTA and CDR2 FQGNSA. This CDR3 has 17 amino acids. Trimming shortened V by 5 bases and J by 4 bases, and 21 bases separated the two germline ends. CDR3 sequence: CASSPWPGSSGGNTIYF. DNA for the CDR3: TGTGCCAGCAGCCCCTGGCCAGGATCATCGGGGGGAAACACCATATATTTT.

The CDR3 region is CASSPRTSGSQAHNEQFF. The CDR3 nucleotides are TGTGCCAGCAGCCCTCGGACTAGCGGGAGCCAGGCTCACAATGAGCAGTTCTTC. The V gene is TRBV7-8, the J gene TRBJ2-1, with 13 bases matching TRBD2. The CDR3 loop spans 18 amino acids. V dropped 5 bases and J dropped 5; count of bases not matched to a gene: 12. Germline CDR1 and CDR2: SGHVS and FQNEAQ.

CDR3 sequence: CASSHIQETQYF. CDR3 coding DNA: TGTGCCAGCAGCCATATCCAAGAGACCCAGTACTTC. The V and J genes are TRBV7-6 and TRBJ2-5; D is ambiguous. V was pared by 5 bases and J by 1 base, with 5 bases between. CDR1 is SGHVS, CDR2 FNYEAQ, per germline. CDR3 size: 12 residues.

To note about this clonotype: Since a much larger clone is just one base distant, this may be a read error. The CDR3 reads CAGSVGPGAGYEQYF. Written as DNA, the CDR3 is TGTGCCGGCAGCGTAGGTCCGGGAGCAGGATACGAGCAGTACTTC. The V and J genes are TRBV9 and TRBJ2-7; maybe TRBD2 (6 bases). Germline CDR1 and CDR2: SGDLS and YYNGEE. The CDR3 covers 15 residues. The entire variable domain, with the rest obtained from reference TRBV9 and TRBJ2-7, is as follows: DSGVTQTPKHLITATGQRVTLRCSPRSGDLSVYWYQQSLDQGLQFLIQYYNGEERAKGNILERFSAQQFPDLHSELNLSSLELGDSALYFCAGSVGPGAGYEQYFGPGTRLTVT.

At least ten counts were recorded for this clonotype. V usage is TRBV9 and J usage is TRBJ2-2, with a tentative D call TRBD2 (5 bases). V was cut by 0 bases and J by 4 bases, with 13 bases left in between. CDR1 is SGDLS, CDR2 YYNGEE, per germline. This CDR3 comprises 16 residues. CDR3 DNA: TGTGCCAGCAGCGTAGGACGCGCCGCGGGCACCGGGGAGCTGTTTTTT. Protein: CASSVGRAAGTGELFF.

The rearrangement joins TRBV4-2 to TRBJ1-2, with a weak D call TRBD1 (5 bases). Germline V gives CDR1 LGHNA, CDR2 YNFKEQ. The CDR3 runs 18 residues. With 6 bases removed from V and 4 bases from J, the gap between germline ends came to 27 bases. The CDR3 bases are TGTGCCAGCAGTCCCACAATCGGTTGGCCAATTCAGGGCTATGGCTACACCTTC. This translates into CASSPTIGWPIQGYGYTF.

This clonotype was seen at least ten times. The chain couples TRBV18 to TRBJ1-1; D not resolved. Germline V CDR1 and CDR2: KGHSH, LQKENI. This CDR3 has 12 amino acids. V was trimmed by 6 bases and J by 6 bases, leaving 11 bases between them. The CDR3 region has the DNA TGTGCCAGCTCGAGTGACGCGGCTGAAGCTTTCTTT. Protein: CASSSDAAEAFF.

This clonotype was observed at least ten times. The V gene is TRBV3-1, the J gene TRBJ1-1, with D hard to call. This CDR3 spans 13 amino acids. The germline gives CDR1 LGHDT, CDR2 YNNKEL (reference sequence). V was trimmed by 6 bases and J by 5 bases, leaving 13 bases between them. In DNA, the CDR3 is TGTGCCAGCAGACTATTTGAGGGTACTGAAGCTTTCTTT. Translated: CASRLFEGTEAFF.

CDR3 sequence (DNA): TGCAGTGCTAGAGTGGAGGGCCGGAGCACAGATACGCAGTATTTT. Translated: CSARVEGRSTDTQYF. This chain uses TRBV20-1 with TRBJ2-3, with D possibly matching TRBD2 (6 bases). The CDR3 runs 15 residues. Trimming took 1 base from V and 0 from J, leaving 11 bases between them. The V gene's germline CDR1 is DFQATT and CDR2 SNEGSKA (reference sequence).

This clonotype appeared many times. The chain combines TRBV20-1 with TRBJ2-1, with 11 bases that match TRBD2. CDR3 length: 17 amino acids. Germline trimming cut 1 base from V and 3 bases from J; bases unmatched to any gene: 8. Germline lookup yields CDR1 DFQATT and CDR2 SNEGSKA (reference sequence). The CDR3 loop is CSARAASSGRGYNEQFF. In DNA, the CDR3 is TGCAGTGCTAGAGCCGCAAGTAGCGGGAGGGGCTACAATGAGCAGTTCTTC.

A few counts support this clonotype. The rearrangement joins TRBV15 to TRBJ1-4; a weak D match, TRBD1 (6 bases). The CDR3 totals 12 residues. Germline V lookup: CDR1 LNHNV, CDR2 YYDKDF (reference sequence). The V gene lost 5 bases and the J gene lost 7 bases, with 8 bases spanning the gap. As DNA, the CDR3 is TGTGCCACCAGCCCGGACAGTGAAAAACTGTTTTTT. Residues: CATSPDSEKLFF.